This TCR beta chain was captured in a study of shared clonotypes between healthy human individuals. Study-level results: Estimated clonotype richness was generally higher in naive than memory subsets. Rarefaction showed that sequencing of sorted subsets was incomplete (despite large depth).

Terminally differentiated effector memory CD45RA+ cells were excluded from the naive CD8 cells, which were CD45RO-negative and positively selected for CCR7. The CDR3 has 12 amino acids. V gave up 5 bases and J gave up 2 bases, with 10 bases separating them. CDR1 and CDR2 from the germline V gene are SQVTM and ANQGSEA. Genomic DNA of every subset was divided equally among multiple immunoSEQ plates. Repertoires were generated with immunoSEQ multiplex PCR, while TCRdb's copy carries only in-frame clones and drops some. The sample shows some 1,900,000 clones, roughly 94% of them seen only once. About this clone itself: Its matching antigen is unknown.

The material sequenced was naive CD8+ T cells sorted from blood. This chain links TRBV29-1 with TRBJ2-7; TRBD1 might be the D (7 bases). The clonotype originates from a man aged 18-30 years in good health. CDR3 DNA sequence: TGCAGCGTTCAGGGGGGTGCCTACGAGCAGTACTTC. It codes for CSVQGGAYEQYF.